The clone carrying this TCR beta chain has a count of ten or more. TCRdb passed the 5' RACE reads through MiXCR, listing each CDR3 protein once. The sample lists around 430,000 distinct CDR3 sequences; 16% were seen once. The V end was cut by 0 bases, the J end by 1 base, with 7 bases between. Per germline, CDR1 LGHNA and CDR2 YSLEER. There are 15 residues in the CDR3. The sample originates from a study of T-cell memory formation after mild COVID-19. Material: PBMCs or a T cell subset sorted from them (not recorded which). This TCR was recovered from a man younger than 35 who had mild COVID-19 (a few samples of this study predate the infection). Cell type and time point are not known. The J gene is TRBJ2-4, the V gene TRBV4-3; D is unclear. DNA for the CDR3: TGCGCCAGCAGCCAAGATCTTAACGCCAAAAACATTCAGTACTTC. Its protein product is CASSQDLNAKNIQYF.